The following is a T cell receptor beta chain sequence with its context. The specificity of this receptor is unknown. No much larger clonotype is one base removed from it; base qualities were not supplied. Germline trimming amounts to 4 bases on V and 8 bases on J, with 8 as the count of junction bases outside the gene matches. Taken from the germline V gene, the CDR1 and CDR2 loops are LGHNA and YNFKEQ. The CDR3 sequence holds 14 residues, the cysteine and phenylalanine included. Just CDR3 DNA is preserved here, 42 bases in frame from base 1. In Seattle, one collaborating source enrolled patients while the infection was active and tracked those patients longitudinally over the course of disease. Each collaborating institution followed its own protocols to collect whole blood in K2EDTA tubes. Collaborator samples were shipped for TCRbeta analysis as frozen whole blood, isolated PBMCs, or DNA extracted from either sample type.

This record comes from a study of blood T cell repertoires in COVID-19 (dated by TCRdb to the early 2020s). In terms of the full investigation: Collaborator samples came from the United States, Italy and Spain and covered acute and convalescent phases of COVID-19. Nearly every sample came with metadata listing a de-identified subject ID, COVID-19 status, age in years and sex. The repertoires were released in a freely available public database intended as a resource for research on the immune response to SARS-CoV-2. Where available, HLA class I and class II types were taken from metadata supplied by the sample provider and were not determined by assay-based typing. Deeply sampled blood TCRbeta repertoires from subjects exposed to, actively infected with, or recovered from COVID-19 were included in the dataset. The material from the prospective study consisted of cDNA or gDNA derived from T cells, B-cell-depleted T cells, or PBMCs. Samples were obtained from the ongoing ImmuneRACE study (first 160 participants) and from about 1,300 subjects provided by 6 global collaborators. Overall study results and their limits: The quantity of clinical and demographic metadata differed by source and by participant and was supplied without curation.

TCRbeta CDR3 regions were amplified from genomic DNA using the immunoSEQ Assay, a bias-controlled multiplex PCR. As for the authors' bioinformatics: Nucleated cell counts per sample were estimated from amplification of reference gene primers within the assay. To quantify the absolute abundance of each unique TCRbeta CDR3 rearrangement, sequence reads were collapsed and filtered. For each sample, productive Simpson clonality was calculated as the square root of Simpson's diversity index over productive rearrangements. TCRdb carries this immuneACCESS record with in-frame sequences only. Its versions omit some clonotypes, under half of them owing to an unresolved V gene in the studies checked, with the rest unexplained. V, J and clone size are those of that table, while D and trimming were read from the DNA. The sample records about 300,000 clones, approximately 88% of which are singletons. 1.6% of the sample is in the top ten clones.

The receptor was isolated from a woman aged 30 to 39 with COVID-19, enrolled during active disease. Specimen: peripheral blood. The receptor chain draws on TRBV4-2 and TRBJ1-2; a stretch of 9 junction bases matches TRBD1. The bases read TGTGCCAGCAGCCGACCCGGGACAGGGAAGGGCTACACCTTC. Its coded protein is CASSRPGTGKGYTF.